This TCR beta chain comes out of a study of blood T cells in healthy people across ages. Study observations and caveats: The donors' CMV status was not determined, possibly confounding changes in expanded clonotypes.

In the case of this clonotype: Its antigen remains unknown.

Combining a sample-barcoded 5' primer with a J-beta primer mix, a second PCR ran for roughly 7 to 12 cycles. TCRdb redid the calling of the 5' RACE reads with MiXCR, one entry per CDR3 protein. The sample contains about 730,000 distinct CDR3 sequences, roughly 44% of which appear only once. The CDR3 is 17 residues long. Trimming pared 4 bases from V and 5 bases from J, leaving 21 bases between. Germline V gene data show CDR1 as LNHNV and CDR2 as YYDKDF (reference sequence). The receptor's source is a woman aged 55-69 years in good health. Source material: blood. This chain links TRBV15 with TRBJ1-5; D is unclear. CDR3: CATSTLLRREKDQPQHF. DNA of the CDR3: TGTGCCACCAGCACCCTCCTTCGGAGGGAAAAGGATCAGCCCCAGCATTTT.